One T cell receptor (beta chain) is described in this entry. This sample was taken from a study of OX40 agonist ivuxolimab in advanced cancers. About the research overall: Participants could have had prior anti-PD-1, anti-PD-L1 or anti-CTLA-4 therapy, and more than 35% had some.

Germline CDR1 SGHNT, CDR2 YYREEE (reference sequence). V lost 4 bases, J lost 4 bases, and 15 bases lay in between. CDR3 length: 14 amino acids. Generated by immunoSEQ multiplex PCR, the TCRdb table keeps only in-frame clones and is missing some. The sample holds under 80,000 clones; over 70% are singletons and the top ten take under 4.5%. The sample was CD4+ or CD8+ T cells sorted from blood, taken in a trial of the OX40 agonist ivuxolimab. The source of this sequence is an adult with an advanced solid tumor such as melanoma, head and neck, liver or kidney cancer. V is TRBV5-4 and J is TRBJ2-7; D is perhaps TRBD1 (6 bases). CDR3 loop: CASSLGTPLYEQYF. The DNA for the CDR3 is TGTGCCAGCAGCCTCGGGACACCTCTTTACGAGCAGTACTTC.